This T cell receptor (beta chain) was sequenced in a study of OX40 agonist ivuxolimab in advanced cancers. The wider study: Ivuxolimab doses were 0.01, 0.1, 0.3, 1.5, 3 or 10 mg/kg every 2 weeks. Study-wide points: Mean expanded clone counts were higher in CD8+ than CD4+ T cells. At 0.1 to 3.0 mg/kg and by week 6, clonal expansion occurred in CD4+ and CD8+ blood T cells.

This CDR3 region has 15 residues. With 5 bases clipped from V and 4 bases from J, the junction kept 10 bases outside the gene matches. Germline V gives CDR1 SNHLY, CDR2 FYNNEI. The protocol was immunoSEQ multiplex PCR, while the TCRdb copy is restricted to in-frame clones and leaves out a portion. The sample consists of roughly 80,000 clones, approximately 89% of them appearing once. Concerning this clone: Its antigen is not identified.

The specimen comprised CD4+ or CD8+ T cells sorted from blood, sampled in a trial of the OX40 agonist ivuxolimab. V is TRBV2 and J is TRBJ2-5; the match to TRBD1 covers 7 bases. The sequence came from an adult with an advanced solid tumor such as melanoma, head and neck, liver or kidney cancer. The CDR3 loop reads CASSPGQMLGETQYF. In nucleotides, the CDR3 is TGTGCCAGCAGTCCGGGACAGATGCTGGGAGAGACCCAGTACTTC.